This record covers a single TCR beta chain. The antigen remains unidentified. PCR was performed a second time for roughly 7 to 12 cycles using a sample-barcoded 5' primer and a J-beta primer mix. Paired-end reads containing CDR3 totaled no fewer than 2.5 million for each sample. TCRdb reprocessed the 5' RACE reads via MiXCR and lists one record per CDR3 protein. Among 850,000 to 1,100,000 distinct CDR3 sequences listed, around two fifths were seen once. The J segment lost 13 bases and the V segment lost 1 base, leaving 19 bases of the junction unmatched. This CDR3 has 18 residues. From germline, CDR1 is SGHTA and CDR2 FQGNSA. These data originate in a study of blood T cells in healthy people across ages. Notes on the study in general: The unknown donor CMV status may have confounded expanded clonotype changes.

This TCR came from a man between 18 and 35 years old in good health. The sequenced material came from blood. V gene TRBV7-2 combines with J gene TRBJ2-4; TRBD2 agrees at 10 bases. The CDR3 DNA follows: TGTGCCAGCAGCTTAGGGAGGGCTAGCGGGGGCCCACACAATGAGCAGTACTTC. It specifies CASSLGRASGGPHNEQYF.